The 32 T cell receptor beta chains presented below share a single source sample, sequenced in a study of metastatic and nonmetastatic thyroid tumors. From the PCR reads, TCRdb re-called clones with MiXCR. The sample includes 65,000 or so clones, about 4% of them seen just once. Every patient underwent thyroid surgery untreated. Input material: blood. Receptors originate from a female donor with papillary thyroid cancer or a benign thyroid nodule (not recorded which). Some clones in this sample may be carry-over from other donors' samples.

This clone occurred a few times. The chain links TRBV27 to TRBJ1-5; no definite D call. Trimming stripped 3 bases from V and 6 bases from J, with 12 bases between. Per the germline V gene, CDR1 is MNHEY and CDR2 is SMNVEV (reference sequence). This CDR3 comprises 14 residues. The CDR3 DNA reads as TGTGCCAGCAGTTTCGCGGTGGTGGGTCAGCCCCAGCATTTT. Translated, it gives CASSFAVVGQPQHF.

This clone was observed a handful of times. J is TRBJ1-4 and V is TRBV30; 7 nucleotides line up with TRBD1. The CDR3 length is 13 residues. Trimming removed 6 bases from V and 8 bases from J; junction bases left unmatched: 9. The germline V gene has CDR1 GTSNPN and CDR2 SVGIG (reference sequence). In nucleotides, the CDR3 is TGTGCCTGTATGGACAGGATGGGGGAAAAACTGTTTTTT. Protein product: CACMDRMGEKLFF.

This clone was recorded many times. The chain's CDR3 is CASTPALGEQYF. The DNA of the CDR3 is TGTGCCAGCACCCCCGCGTTGGGCGAGCAGTACTTC. The V and J genes are TRBV7-9 and TRBJ2-7, with unresolved D. Per the germline V gene, CDR1 is SEHNR and CDR2 is FQNEAQ (reference sequence). Trimming cost V 7 bases and J 6 bases, with 13 bases left between them. There are 12 residues in the CDR3. Full variable domain (missing parts from reference TRBV7-9 and TRBJ2-7): DTGVSQNPRHKITKRGQNVTFRCDPISEHNRLYWYRQTLGQGPEFLTYFQNEAQLEKSRLLSDRFSAERPKGSFSTLEIQRTEQGDSAMYLCASTPALGEQYFGPGTRLTVT.

This clone occurred many times. The chain recombines TRBV12-3 or TRBV12-4 with TRBJ2-1, with D possibly TRBD2 on 5 matching bases. The ends were cut back, 6 bases at V and 0 bases at J, with 12 bases in the middle. The CDR3 is 15 amino acids. CDR3 DNA: TGTGCCAGCAGATCGATAGCGAGCTCCTACAATGAGCAGTTCTTC. It yields the protein CASRSIASSYNEQFF.

This chain links TRBV6-1 with TRBJ2-3; D ambiguous. Trimming took 7 bases from V and 3 from J, leaving 14 bases between them. Germline CDR1 is MNHNS and CDR2 is SASEGT. This CDR3 has 14 residues. CDR3 sequence: CASMGSGWTDTQYF. The CDR3 region has the DNA TGTGCCAGCATGGGCAGTGGATGGACAGATACGCAGTATTTT.

This clone was seen ten or more times. The chain combines TRBV24-1 with TRBJ1-1, with D possibly TRBD1 on 5 matching bases. The CDR3 consists of 14 residues. Trimming took 9 bases from V and 1 from J, leaving 14 bases between them. CDR1 and CDR2 (germline): KGHDR, SFDVKD. In DNA, the CDR3 is TGTGCCACCTCTTTGGGCAGGGCGAACACTGAAGCTTTCTTT. Translating it yields CATSLGRANTEAFF.

This clone was detected many times. The chain uses TRBV3-1 and TRBJ2-7, with a tentative D call TRBD1 (5 bases). This CDR3 spans 14 amino acids. Deletions cut 0 bases from V and 4 bases from J, with 10 bases between. Germline V gene sequence: CDR1 LGHDT, CDR2 YNNKEL (reference sequence). The CDR3 spells CASSQDNRKYEQYF. CDR3 in DNA: TGTGCCAGCAGCCAAGATAACAGGAAGTACGAGCAGTACTTC.

This clone was seen more than once but under ten times. This chain uses TRBV12-3 or TRBV12-4 with TRBJ2-7; D remains unclear. V lost 6 bases and J lost 3, with 12 bases in between. There are 13 residues in the CDR3. The DNA of the CDR3 is TGTGCCAGCAGAGACCGTTGGGGCTACGAGCAGTACTTC. It specifies CASRDRWGYEQYF.

The chain has TRBV7-2 and TRBJ1-1; a weak D match, TRBD1 (5 bases). CDR1 SGHTA and CDR2 FQGNSA come from the germline V gene. The CDR3 extends over 13 amino acids. Trimming cost V 3 bases and J 13 bases, with 18 bases left between them. The CDR3 protein is CTSSFARTGGVFF. The CDR3, as DNA: TGTACCAGCAGCTTTGCTCGAACGGGGGGAGTTTTCTTT.

This clone was counted at least ten times. The rearrangement links TRBV29-1 to TRBJ1-5, with 8 bases identical to TRBD1. Germline V CDR1 and CDR2: SQVTM, ANQGSEA. The length of the CDR3 is 15 residues. V was clipped by 4 bases and J by 1 base; unmatched bases: 6. CDR3 coding DNA: TGCAGCGTTGTAGCAGGGGGCAACAGCAATCAGCCCCAGCATTTT. Translated, it gives CSVVAGGNSNQPQHF.

This clone has at least ten counts. The same CDR3 arises from other DNA sequences in this sample as well. This rearrangement joins TRBV27 to TRBJ2-3; 12 bases map to TRBD2. This CDR3 comprises 16 residues. Germline trimming cut 7 bases from V and 6 bases from J; bases unmatched to any gene: 11. Germline V gene data show CDR1 as MNHEY and CDR2 as SMNVEV (reference sequence). The CDR3 nucleotides read TGTGCCAGCATTTCCCGACTAGCGGGAGCAACGGATACGCAGTATTTT. Amino acids: CASISRLAGATDTQYF.

This clone showed up many times. This chain links TRBV14 with TRBJ2-7, with TRBD1 as a possible D gene (6 bases). From germline, CDR1 is SGHDN and CDR2 FVKESK. Trimming left V 0 bases short and J 13 bases short, with 16 bases between. The CDR3 extends over 13 amino acids. CDR3 nucleotides: TGTGCCAGCAGCCAAGAACCGGGACACCGAGTATACTTC. Translated, it gives CASSQEPGHRVYF.

This clone was seen repeatedly, ten times or more. This chain uses TRBV15 with TRBJ1-2; no reliable D call. The germline CDR1 and CDR2 sequences are LNHNV and YYDKDF (reference sequence). The CDR3 contains 16 residues. Between the trimmed V and J ends, which lost 0 bases and 4 bases, there was a span of 15 bases. CDR3 loop: CATSRDLQVGIYGYTF. CDR3 DNA sequence: TGTGCCACCAGCAGAGATCTCCAGGTGGGGATCTATGGCTACACCTTC. The full variable domain, rest sourced from reference TRBV15 and TRBJ1-2, is DAMVIQNPRYQVTQFGKPVTLSCSQTLNHNVMYWYQQKSSQAPKLLFHYYDKDFNNEADTPDNFQSRRPNTSFCFLDIRSPGLGDTAMYLCATSRDLQVGIYGYTFGSGTRLTVV.

This clone occurred a few times. The chain employs TRBV20-1 and TRBJ1-2, with a possible D match to TRBD1 (6 bases). V gave up 4 bases and J gave up 4 bases, with 19 bases separating them. The length of the CDR3 is 15 residues. Germline loops: CDR1 DFQATT, CDR2 SNEGSKA (reference sequence). CDR3 bases: TGCAGTGCTACCTCAGACAGGAAAGCTAGCTATGGCTACACCTTC. This codes for CSATSDRKASYGYTF.

This clone appeared many times. The chain has TRBV20-1 and TRBJ1-2; 7 nucleotides align to TRBD1. J was trimmed by 2 bases and V by 8 bases; bases with no gene match: 8. In germline, CDR1 is DFQATT, CDR2 SNEGSKA (reference sequence). There are 13 residues in the CDR3. The CDR3 here is CSIGGQVNYGYTF. Written as DNA, the CDR3 is TGCAGTATTGGAGGACAGGTCAACTATGGCTACACCTTC.

This clone appeared many times. This chain uses TRBV18 with TRBJ1-4; D remains unclear. CDR3 size: 13 residues. Germline CDR1 is KGHSH and CDR2 is LQKENI. V lost 2 bases and J 8 bases, leaving 9 bases between the germline ends. The CDR3 sequence: CASSPSVGEKLFF. CDR3 coding DNA: TGTGCCAGCTCACCAAGCGTAGGGGAAAAACTGTTTTTT. The variable domain in full, completed from reference TRBV18 and TRBJ1-4, reads NAGVMQNPRHLVRRRGQEARLRCSPMKGHSHVYWYRQLPEEGLKFMVYLQKENIIDESGMPKERFSAEFPKEGPSILRIQQVVRGDSAAYFCASSPSVGEKLFFGSGTQLSVL.

Concerning this clone: A junction end diverges from the germline sequence, so it may reflect a read error. Other DNA sequences in this specimen translate into the identical CDR3. The J gene is TRBJ1-6, the V gene TRBV5-1; D unresolved. Germline-derived CDR1 and CDR2 are SGHRS and YFSETQ. This CDR3 is 16 amino acids long. CDR3 loop: CASSLGGLNYNSPLHF. Here the CDR3 DNA reads TGCGCCAGCAGCTTGGGAGGATTGAACTATAACTCACCCCTCCACTTT.

The chain uses TRBV6-1 and TRBJ2-7, with D perhaps matching TRBD2 (5 bases). Trimming took 7 bases from V and 3 from J, leaving 13 bases between them. CDR1 and CDR2 (germline): MNHNS, SASEGT. The CDR3 contains 13 residues. This CDR3 reads CASTRGRGYEQYF. CDR3 nucleotide sequence: TGTGCCAGCACCAGAGGCCGGGGCTACGAGCAGTACTTC.

Of note for this clone: A much larger clone sits a single nucleotide away, making a read error possible. The rearrangement links TRBV18 to TRBJ1-2; D may be TRBD1 (6 bases). This CDR3 has 14 residues. Germline CDR1 and CDR2: KGHSH and LQKENI. CDR3 DNA sequence: TGTGCCAGCTCTATGGCAGGGGAAAACTATGGCTACGCCTTC. It is translated as CASSMAGENYGYAF.

On this clone itself: In the same sample, other DNA sequences code for this CDR3. The J gene is TRBJ1-3, the V gene TRBV6-1, with TRBD1 matching over 10 bases. From germline, CDR1 is MNHNS and CDR2 SASEGT. CDR3 size: 18 residues. The J segment lost 3 bases and the V segment lost 0 bases, leaving 8 bases of the junction unmatched. This chain's CDR3 is CASSEALTGGAFGNTIYF. The CDR3 DNA is TGTGCCAGCAGTGAAGCCCTGACAGGGGGCGCCTTTGGAAACACCATATATTTT.

The table lists this clone with many counts. The chain links TRBV15 to TRBJ2-1; D may be TRBD2 (6 bases). V was cut by 1 base and J by 5 bases, with 12 bases left in between. Germline values: CDR1 LNHNV, CDR2 YYDKDF (reference sequence). The CDR3 length is 15 residues. The CDR3 DNA reads as TGTGCCACCAGCAGAGCTCGGTTAGCGGACAATGAGCAGTTCTTC. Its translation is CATSRARLADNEQFF. The variable domain in full, completed from reference TRBV15 and TRBJ2-1, reads DAMVIQNPRYQVTQFGKPVTLSCSQTLNHNVMYWYQQKSSQAPKLLFHYYDKDFNNEADTPDNFQSRRPNTSFCFLDIRSPGLGDTAMYLCATSRARLADNEQFFGPGTRLTVL.

This clone was seen repeatedly, ten times or more. The chain employs TRBV9 and TRBJ2-1; 12 positions agree with TRBD2. This CDR3 is 17 amino acids long. With V trimmed by 0 bases and J by 7 bases, 8 bases remained unmatched. Germline CDR1 SGDLS, CDR2 YYNGEE. The CDR3 reads CASSVGVASGRENEQFF. The CDR3 bases are TGTGCCAGCAGCGTAGGTGTGGCTAGCGGGAGGGAAAATGAGCAGTTCTTC.

This clone has a count of ten or more. V and J are TRBV6-2 or TRBV6-3 and TRBJ1-3, with no clear D. The CDR3 runs to 15 residues. The germline V gene has CDR1 MNHEY and CDR2 SVGEGT. The ends were cut back, 2 bases at V and 2 bases at J, with 10 bases in the middle. Written as DNA, the CDR3 is TGTGCCAGCAGTTACACGGGGTCGACTGGAAACACCATATATTTT. Translating it yields CASSYTGSTGNTIYF.

This clone was picked up a small number of times. This rearrangement joins TRBV6-2 or TRBV6-3 to TRBJ2-7, with unresolved D. V was cut by 4 bases and J by 3 bases, with 7 bases left in between. The CDR3 totals 12 residues. Germline V gene lookup returns CDR1 MNHEY and CDR2 SVGEGT. The CDR3: CASSFGGYEQYV. In nucleotides, the CDR3 is TGTGCCAGCAGTTTTGGTGGCTACGAGCAGTACGTC.

There are many counts of this clone. V usage is TRBV6-1 and J usage is TRBJ2-3; 8 bases align to TRBD1. The CDR3 covers 18 residues. V trimming: 11 bases; J trimming: 2 bases; junction bases outside the gene matches: 21. Germline CDR1 is MNHNS and CDR2 is SASEGT. The CDR3 spells CAATGTGPHPTLTDTQYF. CDR3 in DNA: TGTGCCGCCACGGGGACAGGCCCCCATCCTACTCTCACAGATACGCAGTATTTT.

This clone was counted between two and nine times. The chain uses TRBV6-4 and TRBJ2-3; 9 bases are shared with TRBD2. After removal of 9 bases from V and 5 bases from J, the junction contained 9 bases not matched to a gene. Germline CDR1 MRHNA, CDR2 SNTAGT. This CDR3 is built from 14 residues. In nucleotides, the CDR3 is TGTGCCAGTTCGCGGGAGGGCGCTGGAGATACGCAGTATTTT. Protein product: CASSREGAGDTQYF.

CDR3 amino acids: CSARPPTGLGANVLTF. The CDR3 bases are TGCAGTGCTAGACCTCCGACAGGGCTCGGGGCCAACGTCCTGACTTTC. This chain joins TRBV20-1 and TRBJ2-6, with TRBD1 matching over 7 bases. The germline gives CDR1 DFQATT, CDR2 SNEGSKA (reference sequence). The CDR3 contains 16 residues. Trimming cost V 2 bases and J 4 bases; bases outside gene matches: 8.

The rearrangement links TRBV11-2 to TRBJ2-3; no definite D call. Germline V gives CDR1 SGHAT, CDR2 FQNNGV. The CDR3 has 13 amino acids. V was pared by 5 bases and J by 7 bases, with 13 bases between. For the CDR3, the DNA is TGTGCCAGCAGCCGTCCACGAGTGAATACGCAGTATTTT. It encodes CASSRPRVNTQYF.

At least ten counts were recorded for this clone. The gene calls are TRBV6-1 and TRBJ2-2; 9 nucleotides match TRBD1. The CDR3 length is 15 residues. The trim removed 1 base at V and 3 bases at J, leaving 0 bases unmatched. Germline V CDR1 and CDR2: MNHNS, SASEGT. The CDR3 protein is CASSEGTGDTGELFF. DNA for the CDR3: TGTGCCAGCAGTGAAGGGACAGGGGACACCGGGGAGCTGTTTTTT.

The gene calls are TRBV6-5 and TRBJ2-7; 9 bases fit TRBD1. CDR1 MNHEY and CDR2 SVGAGI come from the germline V gene. The CDR3 has 14 amino acids. The CDR3 reads CASGYLQGATEQYV. DNA for the CDR3: TGTGCCAGCGGTTACCTACAGGGGGCGACCGAGCAGTACGTA.

This clone was seen ten or more times. V and J are TRBV5-4 and TRBJ2-7; no clear D. The CDR3 has 12 amino acids. Germline V gene sequence: CDR1 SGHNT, CDR2 YYREEE (reference sequence). Trimming shortened V by 0 bases and J by 6 bases, and 7 bases separated the two germline ends. The CDR3 nucleotides read TGTGCCAGCAGCTTGGATTGGGGCGAGCAGTACTTC. It translates to CASSLDWGEQYF.

This clone has a count of ten or more. The rearrangement joins TRBV7-2 to TRBJ2-4; unclear D gene. Looked up from germline, CDR1 is SGHTA and CDR2 is FQGNSA. V was clipped by 0 bases and J by 8 bases, with 8 bases between them. The CDR3 covers 13 residues. The CDR3 DNA is TGTGCCAGCAGCTTAGCGATCCGGGACATTCAGTACTTC. Protein product: CASSLAIRDIQYF.